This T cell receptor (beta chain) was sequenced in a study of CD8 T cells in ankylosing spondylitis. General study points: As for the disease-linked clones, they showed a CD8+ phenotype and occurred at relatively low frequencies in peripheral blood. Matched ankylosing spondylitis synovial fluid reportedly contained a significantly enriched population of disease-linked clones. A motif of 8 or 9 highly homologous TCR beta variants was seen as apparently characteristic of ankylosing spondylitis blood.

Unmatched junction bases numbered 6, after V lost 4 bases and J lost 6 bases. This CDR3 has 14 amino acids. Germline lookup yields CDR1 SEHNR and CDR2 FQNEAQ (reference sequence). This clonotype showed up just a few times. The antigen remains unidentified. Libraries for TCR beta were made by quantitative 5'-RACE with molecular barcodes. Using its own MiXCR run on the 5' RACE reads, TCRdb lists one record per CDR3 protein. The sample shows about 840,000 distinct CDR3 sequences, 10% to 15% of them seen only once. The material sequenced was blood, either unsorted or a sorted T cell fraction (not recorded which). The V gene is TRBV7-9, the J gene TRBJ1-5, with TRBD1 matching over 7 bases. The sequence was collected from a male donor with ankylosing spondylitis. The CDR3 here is CASSSTQGVQPQHF. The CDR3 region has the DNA TGTGCCAGCAGCTCGACTCAGGGGGTTCAGCCCCAGCATTTT. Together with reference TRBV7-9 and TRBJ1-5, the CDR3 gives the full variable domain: DTGVSQNPRHKITKRGQNVTFRCDPISEHNRLYWYRQTLGQGPEFLTYFQNEAQLEKSRLLSDRFSAERPKGSFSTLEIQRTEQGDSAMYLCASSSTQGVQPQHFGDGTRLSIL.